This T cell receptor (beta chain) was recorded in a study of Graves' ophthalmopathy and Graves' hyperthyroidism. As for the study in general: Ophthalmopathy absent within 18 months of follow-up marked hyperthyroidism as stable. Study-level points and caveats: Researchers report that a 13-signature model separated ophthalmopathy from stable hyperthyroidism, posting about 88% sensitivity and about 78% specificity. Blood was where most expanded thyroid clonotypes above 0.001 frequency also turned up.

The authors amplified TCR beta CDR3 regions, and they did so from RNA transcripts for repertoire sequencing. Second-round multiplex PCR came after a first-round RT-PCR that employed HTBI primers. TCRdb recomputed calls from the multiplex PCR reads with MiXCR, one row per CDR3 protein. The sample lists approximately 540,000 distinct CDR3 sequences, roughly 39% occurring once. The length of the CDR3 is 15 residues. V was trimmed by 4 bases and J by 7 bases, leaving 14 bases between them. CDR1 and CDR2 (germline): MGHRA, YSYEKL. This clonotype was found many times. Its antigen is not identified. The V and J genes are TRBV4-1 and TRBJ1-6; no clear D gene. This receptor was obtained from an adult man with Graves' hyperthyroidism. The sequenced material came from peripheral blood or thyroid tissue (not recorded which). CDR3 loop: CASSLEGRGNSPLHF. Written as DNA, the CDR3 is TGCGCCAGCAGCCTAGAGGGCAGAGGGAATTCACCCCTCCACTTT.